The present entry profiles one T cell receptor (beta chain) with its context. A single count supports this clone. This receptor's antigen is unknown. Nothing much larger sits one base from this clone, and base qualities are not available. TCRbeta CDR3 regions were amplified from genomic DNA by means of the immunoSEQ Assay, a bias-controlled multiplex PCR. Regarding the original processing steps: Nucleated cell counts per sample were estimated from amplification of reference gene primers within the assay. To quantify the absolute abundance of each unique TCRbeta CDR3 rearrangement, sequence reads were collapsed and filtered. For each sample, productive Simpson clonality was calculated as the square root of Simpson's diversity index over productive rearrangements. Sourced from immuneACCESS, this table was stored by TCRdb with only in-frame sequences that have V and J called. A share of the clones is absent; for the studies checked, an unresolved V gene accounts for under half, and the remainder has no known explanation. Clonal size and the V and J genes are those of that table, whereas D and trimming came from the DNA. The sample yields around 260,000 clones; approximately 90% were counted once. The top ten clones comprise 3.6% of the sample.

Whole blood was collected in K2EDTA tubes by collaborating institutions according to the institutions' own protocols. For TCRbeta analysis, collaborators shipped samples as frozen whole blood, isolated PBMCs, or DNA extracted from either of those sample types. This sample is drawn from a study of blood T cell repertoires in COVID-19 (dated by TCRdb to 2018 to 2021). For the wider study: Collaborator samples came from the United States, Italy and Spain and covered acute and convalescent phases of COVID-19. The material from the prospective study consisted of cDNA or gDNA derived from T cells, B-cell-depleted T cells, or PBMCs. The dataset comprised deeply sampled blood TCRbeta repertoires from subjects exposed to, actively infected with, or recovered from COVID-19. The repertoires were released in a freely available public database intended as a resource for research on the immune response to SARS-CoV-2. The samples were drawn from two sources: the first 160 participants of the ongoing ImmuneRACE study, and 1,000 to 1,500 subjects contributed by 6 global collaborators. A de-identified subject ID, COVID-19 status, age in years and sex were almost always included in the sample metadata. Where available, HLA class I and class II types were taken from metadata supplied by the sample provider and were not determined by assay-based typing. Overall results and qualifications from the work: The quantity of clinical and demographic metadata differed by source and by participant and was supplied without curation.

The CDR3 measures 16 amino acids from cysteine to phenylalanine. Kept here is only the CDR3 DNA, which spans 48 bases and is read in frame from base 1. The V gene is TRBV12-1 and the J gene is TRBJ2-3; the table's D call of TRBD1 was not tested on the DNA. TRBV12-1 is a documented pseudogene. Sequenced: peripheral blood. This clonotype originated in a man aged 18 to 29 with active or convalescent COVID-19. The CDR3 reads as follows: CASSSPGHWGTDTQYF. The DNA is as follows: TGTGCCAGCAGCTCACCGGGACACTGGGGGACAGATACGCAGTATTTT.